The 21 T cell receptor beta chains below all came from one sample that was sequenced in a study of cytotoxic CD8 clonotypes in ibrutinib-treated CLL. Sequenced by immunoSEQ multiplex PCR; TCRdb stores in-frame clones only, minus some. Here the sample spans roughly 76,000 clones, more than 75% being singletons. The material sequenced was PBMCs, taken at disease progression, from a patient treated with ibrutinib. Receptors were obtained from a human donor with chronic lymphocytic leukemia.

The CDR3 here is CASSVGTHESEQYF. The CDR3 nucleotides are TGCGCCAGCAGCGTAGGGACACACGAATCCGAGCAGTACTTC. The chain links TRBV5-1 to TRBJ2-7; D might be TRBD1 (6 bases). The V and J ends lost 4 bases and 6 bases respectively, with 17 bases between them. CDR3 size: 14 residues. Germline CDR1 reads SGHRS; CDR2 reads YFSETQ.

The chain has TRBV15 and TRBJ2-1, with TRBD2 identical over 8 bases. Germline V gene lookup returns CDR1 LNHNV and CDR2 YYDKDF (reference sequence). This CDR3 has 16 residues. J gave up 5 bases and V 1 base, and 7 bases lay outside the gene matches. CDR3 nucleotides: TGTGCCACCAGCAGAGTGGGGACTAGTATCCACAATGAGCAGTTCTTC. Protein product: CATSRVGTSIHNEQFF. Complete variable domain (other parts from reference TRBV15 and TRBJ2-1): DAMVIQNPRYQVTQFGKPVTLSCSQTLNHNVMYWYQQKSSQAPKLLFHYYDKDFNNEADTPDNFQSRRPNTSFCFLDIRSPGLGDTAMYLCATSRVGTSIHNEQFFGPGTRLTVL.

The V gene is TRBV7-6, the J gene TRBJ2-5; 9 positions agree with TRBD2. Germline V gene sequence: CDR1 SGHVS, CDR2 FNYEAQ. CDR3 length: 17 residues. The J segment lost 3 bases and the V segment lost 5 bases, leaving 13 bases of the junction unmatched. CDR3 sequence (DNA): TGTGCCAGCAGCCAATCTTCCGCGGGAGGGCGGGAAGAGACCCAGTACTTC. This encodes CASSQSSAGGREETQYF.

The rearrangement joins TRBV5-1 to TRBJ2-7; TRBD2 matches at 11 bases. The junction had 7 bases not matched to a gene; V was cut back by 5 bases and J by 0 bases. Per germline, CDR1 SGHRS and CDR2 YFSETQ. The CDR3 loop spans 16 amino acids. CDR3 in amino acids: CASRLSGGANSYEQYF. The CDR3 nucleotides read TGCGCCAGCAGACTTAGCGGGGGGGCGAACTCCTACGAGCAGTACTTC. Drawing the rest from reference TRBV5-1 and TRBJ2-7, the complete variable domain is KAGVTQTPRYLIKTRGQQVTLSCSPISGHRSVSWYQQTPGQGLQFLFEYFSETQRNKGNFPGRFSGRQFSNSRSEMNVSTLELGDSALYLCASRLSGGANSYEQYFGPGTRLTVT.

CDR3 protein: CASSYSKGVDGKLFF. CDR3 DNA sequence: TGTGCCAGCAGTTACTCGAAGGGTGTCGATGGAAAACTGTTTTTT. The J gene is TRBJ1-4, the V gene TRBV6-5; D uncertain. The CDR3 runs to 15 residues. CDR1 is MNHEY, CDR2 SVGAGI, per germline. V shed 0 bases and J shed 10 bases, with 15 bases lying between them.

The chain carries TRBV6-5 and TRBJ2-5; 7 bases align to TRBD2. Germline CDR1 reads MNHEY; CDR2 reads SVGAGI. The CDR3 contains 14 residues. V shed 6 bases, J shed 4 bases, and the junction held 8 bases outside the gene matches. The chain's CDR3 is CASRKIGRGETQYF. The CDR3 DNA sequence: TGTGCCAGCAGGAAGATAGGGAGGGGAGAGACCCAGTACTTC.

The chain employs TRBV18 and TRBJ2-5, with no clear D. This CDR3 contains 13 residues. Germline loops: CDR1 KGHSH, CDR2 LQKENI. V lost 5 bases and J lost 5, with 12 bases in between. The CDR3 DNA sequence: TGTGCCAGCTCAGCTATCCAGAGGGAGACCCAGTACTTC. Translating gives CASSAIQRETQYF.

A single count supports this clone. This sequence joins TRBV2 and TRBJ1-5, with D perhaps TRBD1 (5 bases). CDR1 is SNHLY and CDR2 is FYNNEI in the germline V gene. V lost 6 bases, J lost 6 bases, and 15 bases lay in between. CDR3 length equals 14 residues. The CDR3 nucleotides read TGTGCCAGCAGCCCGACAGCGAGGGGTCAGCCCCAGCATTTT. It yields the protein CASSPTARGQPQHF. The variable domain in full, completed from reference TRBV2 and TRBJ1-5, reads EPEVTQTPSHQVTQMGQEVILRCVPISNHLYFYWYRQILGQKVEFLVSFYNNEISEKSEIFDDQFSVERPDGSNFTLKIRSTKLEDSAMYFCASSPTARGQPQHFGDGTRLSIL.

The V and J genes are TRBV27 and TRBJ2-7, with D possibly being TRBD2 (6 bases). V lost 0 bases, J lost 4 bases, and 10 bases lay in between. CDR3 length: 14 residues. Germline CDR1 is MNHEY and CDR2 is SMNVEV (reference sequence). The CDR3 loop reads CASSLSGLLYEQYF. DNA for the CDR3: TGTGCCAGCAGTTTATCGGGACTTTTGTACGAGCAGTACTTC.

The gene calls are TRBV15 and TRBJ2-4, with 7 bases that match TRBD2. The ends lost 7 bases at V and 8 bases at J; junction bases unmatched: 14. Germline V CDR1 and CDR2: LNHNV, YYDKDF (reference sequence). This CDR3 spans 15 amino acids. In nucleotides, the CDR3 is TGTGCCACCACAGATGCATACGGGAGGCGGGACATTCAGTACTTC. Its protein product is CATTDAYGRRDIQYF. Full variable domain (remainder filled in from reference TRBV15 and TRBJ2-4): DAMVIQNPRYQVTQFGKPVTLSCSQTLNHNVMYWYQQKSSQAPKLLFHYYDKDFNNEADTPDNFQSRRPNTSFCFLDIRSPGLGDTAMYLCATTDAYGRRDIQYFGAGTRLSVL.

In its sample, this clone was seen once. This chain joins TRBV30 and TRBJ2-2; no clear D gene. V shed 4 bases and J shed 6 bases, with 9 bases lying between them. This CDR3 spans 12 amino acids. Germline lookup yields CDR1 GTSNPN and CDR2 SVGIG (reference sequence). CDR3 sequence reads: CAWNAMPGELFF. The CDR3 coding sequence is TGTGCCTGGAATGCTATGCCCGGGGAGCTGTTTTTT.

For the CDR3, the DNA is TGCGCCAGCAGCCCCGACAGGTCCTACGAGCAGTACTTC. Its protein is CASSPDRSYEQYF. This chain uses TRBV5-1 with TRBJ2-7; D perhaps matches TRBD1 (6 bases). The CDR3 covers 13 residues. From germline, CDR1 is SGHRS and CDR2 YFSETQ. The V and J ends lost 4 bases and 1 base respectively, with 9 bases between them.

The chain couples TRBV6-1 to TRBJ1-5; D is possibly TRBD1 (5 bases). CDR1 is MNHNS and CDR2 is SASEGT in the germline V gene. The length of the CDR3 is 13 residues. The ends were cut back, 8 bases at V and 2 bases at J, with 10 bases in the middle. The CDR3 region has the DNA TGTGCCAGCGGTAAGACAGGCAATCAGCCCCAGCATTTT. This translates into CASGKTGNQPQHF.

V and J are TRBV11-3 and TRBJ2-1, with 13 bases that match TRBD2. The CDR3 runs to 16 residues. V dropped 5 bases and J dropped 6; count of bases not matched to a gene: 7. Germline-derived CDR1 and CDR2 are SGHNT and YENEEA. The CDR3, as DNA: TGTGCCAGCAGCCCAGGACGGACTAGCGGGAGCAATGAGCAGTTCTTC. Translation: CASSPGRTSGSNEQFF.

The CDR3 loop is CASRTGSLGTEAFF. The CDR3 DNA reads TGTGCCAGCAGGACAGGGTCCCTTGGCACTGAAGCTTTCTTT. The chain carries TRBV2 and TRBJ1-1; TRBD1 matches 7 bases. V gave up 6 bases and J gave up 4 bases; unmatched junction bases: 8. The CDR3 loop spans 14 amino acids. Looked up from germline, CDR1 is SNHLY and CDR2 is FYNNEI.

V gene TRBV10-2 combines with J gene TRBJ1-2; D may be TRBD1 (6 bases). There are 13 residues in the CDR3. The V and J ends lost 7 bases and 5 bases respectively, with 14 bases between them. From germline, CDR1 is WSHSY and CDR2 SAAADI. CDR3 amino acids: CASTPGERYGYTF. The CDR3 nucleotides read TGCGCCAGCACTCCAGGGGAGAGGTATGGCTACACCTTC.

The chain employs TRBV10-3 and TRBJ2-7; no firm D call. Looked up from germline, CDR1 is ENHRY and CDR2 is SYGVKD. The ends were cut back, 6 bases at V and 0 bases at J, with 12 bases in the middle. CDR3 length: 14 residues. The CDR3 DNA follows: TGTGCCATCAGCCCGAGAGACCACTCCTACGAGCAGTACTTC. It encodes CAISPRDHSYEQYF.

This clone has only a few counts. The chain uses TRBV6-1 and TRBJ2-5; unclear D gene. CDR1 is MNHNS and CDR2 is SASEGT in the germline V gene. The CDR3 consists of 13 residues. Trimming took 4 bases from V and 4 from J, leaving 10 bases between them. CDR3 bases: TGTGCCAGCAGTGTGGAGAGAGGAGAGACCCAGTACTTC. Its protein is CASSVERGETQYF.

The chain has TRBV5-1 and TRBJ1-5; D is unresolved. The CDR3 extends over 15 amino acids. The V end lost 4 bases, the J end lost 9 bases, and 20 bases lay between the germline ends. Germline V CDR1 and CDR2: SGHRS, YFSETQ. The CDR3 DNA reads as TGCGCCAGCAGCGTACGACGGGCTCAAAAAGGGCCCCAGCATTTT. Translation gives CASSVRRAQKGPQHF.

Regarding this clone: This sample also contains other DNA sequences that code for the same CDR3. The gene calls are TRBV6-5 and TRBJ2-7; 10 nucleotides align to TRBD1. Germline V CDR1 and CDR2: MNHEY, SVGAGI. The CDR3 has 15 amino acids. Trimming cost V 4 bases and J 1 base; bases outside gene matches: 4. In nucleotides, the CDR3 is TGTGCCAGCAGTTCCCGGGACAGGGGTTCCTACGAGCAGTACTTC. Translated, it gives CASSSRDRGSYEQYF.

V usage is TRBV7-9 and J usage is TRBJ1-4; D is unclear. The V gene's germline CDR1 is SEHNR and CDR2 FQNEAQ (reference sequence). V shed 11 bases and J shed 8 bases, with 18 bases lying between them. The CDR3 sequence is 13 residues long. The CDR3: CAAAPTESEKLFF. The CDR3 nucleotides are TGTGCCGCGGCACCAACTGAATCCGAAAAACTGTTTTTT. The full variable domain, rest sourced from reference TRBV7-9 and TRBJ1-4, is DTGVSQNPRHKITKRGQNVTFRCDPISEHNRLYWYRQTLGQGPEFLTYFQNEAQLEKSRLLSDRFSAERPKGSFSTLEIQRTEQGDSAMYLCAAAPTESEKLFFGSGTQLSVL.